This T cell receptor (beta chain) was sequenced during a study of control samples from healthy donors and cancer patients. CDR1 is KGHSH and CDR2 is LQKENI in the germline V gene. V was trimmed by 9 bases and J by 5 bases, leaving 14 bases between them. The length of the CDR3 is 13 residues. Measured with immunoSEQ multiplex PCR; TCRdb has only the in-frame clones, and not every one. The sample carries about 57,000 clones, approximately 94% recorded once. V gene TRBV18 combines with J gene TRBJ1-5; weak D call: TRBD1 (6 bases). Sequenced: blood. The sequence was obtained from a man aged 25 to 40 in good health. For the CDR3, the DNA is TGTGCCAGTAACCCAGGGGTTGATCAGCCCCAGCATTTT. This encodes CASNPGVDQPQHF.